This TCR beta chain is from a study of naive and memory T cell subsets. An equimolar mix of two oligonucleotides served as the beta constant-region primer for TRBC1 and TRBC2. Ligated cDNA was amplified by four rounds of PCR with nested alpha and beta constant-region primers and SP2. TCRdb itself ran the UMI-ligation and nested PCR reads through MiXCR, one entry per CDR3 protein. The data contain roughly 80,000 distinct CDR3 sequences, 9% of them singletons. The CDR3 sequence is 14 residues long. J gave up 6 bases and V 6 bases, and 10 bases lay outside the gene matches. Germline V lookup: CDR1 MNHEY, CDR2 SMNVEV (reference sequence). This clonotype was seen ten or more times.

The receptor was isolated from a human donor in good health. V gene TRBV27 combines with J gene TRBJ1-2; 7 bases align to TRBD1. Sequencing was carried out using naive CD8+ T cells from blood. The CDR3 here is CASRLAGRGNGYTF. The DNA of the CDR3 is TGTGCCAGCAGGTTAGCAGGCAGGGGGAATGGCTACACCTTC.